This TCR beta chain was sequenced during a study of shared clonotypes between healthy human individuals. Using immunoSEQ multiplex PCR, the repertoire was profiled, and TCRdb retains in-frame clones only, with some absent. The table records about 2.4 million clones, over 85% of them present only once. Note on this clone: What it recognizes is unknown.

CDR3 length equals 18 residues. V lost 0 bases to trimming and J lost 2 bases, with 17 bases between them. CDR1 is SGHNT and CDR2 is YENEEA in the germline V gene. Study outcomes and limitations: Among non-shared clonotypes, generation probabilities were lower than among those shared by all four donors.

The chain recombines TRBV11-3 with TRBJ1-5; TRBD1 might be the D (5 bases). This clonotype was obtained from a man between 18 and 35 years old in good health. Some clones in this sample may be carry-over from other donors' samples. Sequenced input: naive CD4+ T cells from PBMCs. The subset here: CD45RA+ positively selected. The CDR3, as DNA: TGTGCCAGCAGCTTAGATTTTAAGGGGAGGCTCGGCAATCAGCCCCAGCATTTT. Translation: CASSLDFKGRLGNQPQHF.